The 19 T cell receptor beta chains below all came from one sample that was sequenced in a study of identical twins' blood T cells. TCRdb reprocessed the 5' RACE reads with MiXCR, giving one entry per CDR3 protein. Of 350,000 to 400,000 distinct CDR3 sequences in the sample, approximately 30% were seen once. What was sequenced was PBMCs. These receptors were obtained from a woman aged 18-49 years in good health.

Comments on this clonotype: One junction end disagrees with the germline gene, perhaps due to a read error. This chain connects TRBV9 to TRBJ2-3; 9 bases map to TRBD2. Germline V gives CDR1 SGDLS, CDR2 YYNGEE. The CDR3 is 16 residues long. CDR3 residues: CASSVSLAGVEDTRYF. Written as DNA, the CDR3 is TGTGCCAGCAGCGTTTCCTTAGCGGGAGTCGAGGATACGCGGTATTTT.

This clonotype occurred a few times. The V call is TRBV7-9, the J call TRBJ1-4, with a possible D match to TRBD1 (5 bases). CDR3 length: 15 residues. The V end was cut by 5 bases, the J end by 7 bases, with 17 bases between. Germline CDR1 SEHNR, CDR2 FQNEAQ (reference sequence). The DNA of the CDR3 is TGTGCCAGCAGCCAGACCAGGGAGCTGAGTGAAAAACTGTTTTTT. It is translated as CASSQTRELSEKLFF.

The CDR3 region has the DNA TGTGCTAGTGGTTTGGTCCGGGGCGAGCAGTACTTC. Translating gives CASGLVRGEQYF. The chain joins TRBV12-5 to TRBJ2-7; D might be TRBD2 (5 bases). Trimming took off 0 bases at V and 6 bases at J, with 6 bases between the two ends. Germline V gene sequence: CDR1 LGHNT, CDR2 FRNRAP. The CDR3 is 12 amino acids.

This clonotype was counted only a few times. The chain carries TRBV19 and TRBJ2-5; TRBD2 aligns across 11 bases. The V gene's germline CDR1 is LNHDA and CDR2 SQIVND (reference sequence). The CDR3 sequence is 15 residues long. Trimming at V came to 2 bases and at J to 5 bases, leaving 4 bases not matched to a gene. CDR3 in DNA: TGTGCCAGTAGTATAATGACTAGCGGGATGGAGACCCAGTACTTC. Residues: CASSIMTSGMETQYF.

This chain links TRBV3-1 with TRBJ1-1; D uncertain. CDR3 length equals 18 residues. The germline V and J ends were trimmed by 1 base and 7 bases, with 25 bases remaining between them. Germline V lookup: CDR1 LGHDT, CDR2 YNNKEL (reference sequence). DNA of the CDR3: TGTGCCAGCAGCCAAGGCCCGAGCATAGCAGGAATTACACTTGAAGCTTTCTTT. Encoded protein: CASSQGPSIAGITLEAFF.

The sample holds a few counts of this clonotype. The chain has TRBV29-1 and TRBJ2-5; D remains ambiguous. Germline V gene lookup returns CDR1 SQVTM and CDR2 ANQGSEA. CDR3 length: 14 amino acids. V dropped 3 bases and J dropped 1 base, with 12 bases sitting between them. The CDR3 DNA reads TGCAGCGTTGAGTCCCAGGCTTCCCAAGAGACCCAGTACTTC. Protein: CSVESQASQETQYF.

This chain joins TRBV6-5 and TRBJ2-3; no clear D gene. CDR3 length: 14 residues. CDR1 MNHEY and CDR2 SVGAGI come from the germline V gene. The V end lost 3 bases, the J end lost 4 bases, and 11 bases lay between the germline ends. The CDR3 nucleotides read TGTGCCAGCAGTTATCGGAACGTCGCAGATACGCAGTATTTT. Translated: CASSYRNVADTQYF.

The sample holds a few counts of this clonotype. The V gene is TRBV5-1, the J gene TRBJ2-1; 10 nucleotides match TRBD2. Germline-derived CDR1 and CDR2 are SGHRS and YFSETQ. The V gene end was trimmed by 1 base and the J gene end by 7 bases; junction bases not matched to a gene: 8. The CDR3 covers 16 residues. Written as DNA, the CDR3 is TGCGCCAGCAGCTTGACCCTAGCGGGAGTCGGGAATGAGCAGTTCTTC. Translating gives CASSLTLAGVGNEQFF.

For this clonotype: This could be a read error, since a much larger clone is one nucleotide away. The chain carries TRBV2 and TRBJ1-4, with D possibly TRBD1 on 6 matching bases. V lost 8 bases to trimming and J lost 7 bases, with 14 bases between them. Germline CDR1 SNHLY, CDR2 FYNNEI. CDR3 size: 13 residues. The DNA for the CDR3 is TGTGCCAGCTGGACAGTCACCCTTGAAAAACTGTTTTTT. Residues: CASWTVTLEKLFF.

This clonotype was seen a handful of times. The CDR3 DNA follows: TGCAGTGCTAGAGATTCTCACAGCTACGAGCAGTACTTC. It is translated as CSARDSHSYEQYF. The rearrangement uses TRBV20-1 and TRBJ2-7; D not resolved. The germline V gene has CDR1 DFQATT and CDR2 SNEGSKA (reference sequence). V gave up 0 bases and J gave up 3 bases, with 9 bases separating them. CDR3 size: 13 residues.

This clonotype came up many times. The V call is TRBV2, the J call TRBJ2-7, with a possible D match to TRBD2 (6 bases). Germline V CDR1 and CDR2: SNHLY, FYNNEI. Trimming shortened V by 2 bases and J by 6 bases, and 14 bases separated the two germline ends. This CDR3 spans 14 amino acids. CDR3 nucleotides: TGTGCCAGCAGTGAACAGGGACTCCGAGGCGAGCAGTACTTC. Translated, it gives CASSEQGLRGEQYF.

The chain combines TRBV10-3 with TRBJ1-2; D is ambiguous. Germline CDR1 and CDR2: ENHRY and SYGVKD. This CDR3 is 15 amino acids long. Between the trimmed V and J ends, which lost 6 bases and 3 bases, there was a span of 17 bases. The CDR3 spells CAIRPPIDEDYGYTF. CDR3 in DNA: TGTGCCATCAGACCCCCAATTGACGAGGACTATGGCTACACCTTC.

This clonotype was counted once. A clone one base away is much larger, so this may be a read error. This sequence joins TRBV24-1 and TRBJ2-2, with 9 bases matching TRBD1. This CDR3 is 14 amino acids long. Germline assignment: CDR1 KGHDR and CDR2 SFDVKD. CDR3 nucleotide sequence: TGTGCCGCCAGTGGACAGGGGAGAACCGGGGAGCTGTTTTTT. It encodes CAASGQGRTGELFF.

This clonotype was seen repeatedly, ten times or more. This chain uses TRBV4-3 with TRBJ2-1, with D hard to call. V gave up 4 bases and J gave up 1 base, with 14 bases separating them. CDR3 length: 16 residues. The V gene's germline CDR1 is LGHNA and CDR2 YSLEER. CDR3 DNA sequence: TGCGCCAGCAGCCTCACCAGCCAGCAGTCCTACAATGAGCAGTTCTTC. Translating it yields CASSLTSQQSYNEQFF.

This clonotype was detected a few times. The chain recombines TRBV12-3 or TRBV12-4 with TRBJ1-6; D gene ambiguous. V was trimmed by 4 bases and J by 9 bases, leaving 7 bases between them. The CDR3 contains 12 residues. The CDR3 DNA reads as TGTGCCAGCAGTTCGACGGCTTCACCCCTCCACTTT. As protein: CASSSTASPLHF.

The chain carries TRBV7-9 and TRBJ1-1; D is perhaps TRBD1 (6 bases). V was trimmed by 4 bases and J by 3 bases, leaving 12 bases between them. The CDR3 extends over 14 amino acids. Germline CDR1 and CDR2: SEHNR and FQNEAQ (reference sequence). Here the CDR3 DNA reads TGTGCCAGCAGCTCCGGGGGCCGGTACACTGAAGCTTTCTTT. This sequence encodes CASSSGGRYTEAFF. Variable domain in full (rest from reference TRBV7-9 and TRBJ1-1): DTGVSQNPRHKITKRGQNVTFRCDPISEHNRLYWYRQTLGQGPEFLTYFQNEAQLEKSRLLSDRFSAERPKGSFSTLEIQRTEQGDSAMYLCASSSGGRYTEAFFGQGTRLTVV.

This clonotype was seen a few times. The CDR3 loop reads CASSEDTGELFF. CDR3 nucleotides: TGTGCCAGCAGTGAGGATACCGGGGAGCTGTTTTTT. V usage is TRBV2 and J usage is TRBJ2-2; no reliable D call. V lost 3 bases, J lost 5 bases, and 4 bases lay in between. Germline CDR1 and CDR2: SNHLY and FYNNEI. This CDR3 is built from 12 residues.

This clonotype was seen only a few times. The chain carries TRBV5-1 and TRBJ2-3; D is perhaps TRBD2 (6 bases). This CDR3 contains 16 residues. V lost 0 bases, J lost 7 bases, and 18 bases lay in between. Germline CDR1 and CDR2: SGHRS and YFSETQ. CDR3: CASSLAGGPASNTQYF. For the CDR3, the DNA is TGCGCCAGCAGCTTGGCCGGGGGACCCGCCTCGAATACGCAGTATTTT.

There are many counts of this clonotype. V and J are TRBV30 and TRBJ1-1; D ambiguous. The CDR3 length is 13 residues. Germline V gene sequence: CDR1 GTSNPN, CDR2 SVGIG (reference sequence). Deletions cut 2 bases from V and 0 bases from J, with 7 bases between. The CDR3 DNA reads TGTGCCTGGAGTCCACAGCTGAACACTGAAGCTTTCTTT. It is translated as CAWSPQLNTEAFF.